This T cell receptor (beta chain) stems from a study of T-cell memory formation after mild COVID-19. Study results and caveats: Several responding clones turned up in pre-infection memory, indicating that cross-reactive memory may have taken part.

TCRdb used MiXCR to reprocess the 5' RACE reads, holding one entry per CDR3 protein. The sample has around 80,000 distinct CDR3 sequences, roughly 13% seen once; the top ten hold 30% to 35%. This clonotype was observed at least ten times. Antigen specificity is unknown. V was pared by 3 bases and J by 6 bases, with 12 bases between. Germline-derived CDR1 and CDR2 are MNHEY and SMNVEV (reference sequence). The CDR3 spans 13 residues. Sequencing was performed on PBMCs or a T cell subset sorted from them (not recorded which). V is TRBV27 and J is TRBJ2-7; perhaps TRBD1 as D (6 bases). The TCR was taken from an adult woman who had mild COVID-19 (a few samples of this study predate the infection). Cell type and time point are not known. The DNA of the CDR3 is TGTGCCAGCAGTTTGCAGGGGACGGGCGAGCAGTACTTC. Protein product: CASSLQGTGEQYF.